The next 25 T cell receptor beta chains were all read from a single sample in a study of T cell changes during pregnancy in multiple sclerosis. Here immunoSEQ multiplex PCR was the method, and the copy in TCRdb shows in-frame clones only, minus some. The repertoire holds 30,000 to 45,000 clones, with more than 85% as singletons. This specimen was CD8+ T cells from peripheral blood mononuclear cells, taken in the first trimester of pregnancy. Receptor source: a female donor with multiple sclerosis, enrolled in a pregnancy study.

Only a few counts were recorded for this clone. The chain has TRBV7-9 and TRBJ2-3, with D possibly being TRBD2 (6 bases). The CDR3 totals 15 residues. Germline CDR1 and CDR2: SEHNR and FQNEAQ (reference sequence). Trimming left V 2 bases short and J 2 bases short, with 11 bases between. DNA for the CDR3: TGTGCCAGCAGCTTATCTGGGACTTTCACAGATACGCAGTATTTT. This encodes CASSLSGTFTDTQYF.

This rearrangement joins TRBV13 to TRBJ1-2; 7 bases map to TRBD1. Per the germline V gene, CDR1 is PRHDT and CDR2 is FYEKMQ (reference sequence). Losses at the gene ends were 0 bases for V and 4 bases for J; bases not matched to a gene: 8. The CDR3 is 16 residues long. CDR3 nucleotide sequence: TGTGCCAGCAGCTTAGGTGGGACAGCTAATTTCTATGGCTACACCTTC. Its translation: CASSLGGTANFYGYTF.

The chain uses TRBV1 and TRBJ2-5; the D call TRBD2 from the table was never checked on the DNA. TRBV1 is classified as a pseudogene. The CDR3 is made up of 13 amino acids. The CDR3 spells CTSSQEERETQYF. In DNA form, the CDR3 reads TGCACCAGCAGCCAAGAAGAGAGGGAGACCCAGTACTTC.

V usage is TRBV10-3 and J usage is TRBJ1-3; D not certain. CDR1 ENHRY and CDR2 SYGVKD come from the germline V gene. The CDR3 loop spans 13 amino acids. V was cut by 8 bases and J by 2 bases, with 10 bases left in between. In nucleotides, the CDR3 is TGTGCCATCGGGCCCCCGGCTGGAAACACCATATATTTT. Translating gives CAIGPPAGNTIYF.

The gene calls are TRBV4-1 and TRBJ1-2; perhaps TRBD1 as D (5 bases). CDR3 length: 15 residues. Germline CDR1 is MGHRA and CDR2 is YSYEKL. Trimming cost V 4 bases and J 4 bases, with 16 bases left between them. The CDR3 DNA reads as TGCGCCAGCAGCCTTCTATCACGACAGATCTATGGCTACACCTTC. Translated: CASSLLSRQIYGYTF.

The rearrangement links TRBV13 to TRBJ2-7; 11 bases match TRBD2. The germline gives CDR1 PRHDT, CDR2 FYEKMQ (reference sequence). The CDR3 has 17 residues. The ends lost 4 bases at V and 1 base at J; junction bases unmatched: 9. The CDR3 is CASSSSGLAVPSYEQYF. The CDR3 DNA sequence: TGTGCCAGCAGCTCTTCGGGACTAGCGGTCCCTTCCTACGAGCAGTACTTC.

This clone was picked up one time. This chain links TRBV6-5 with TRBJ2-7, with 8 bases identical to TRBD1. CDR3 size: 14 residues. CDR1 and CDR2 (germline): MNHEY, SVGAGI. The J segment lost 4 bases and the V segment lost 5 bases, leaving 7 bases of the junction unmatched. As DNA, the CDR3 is TGTGCCAGCAGTGGTTGGACAGGGAAGTACGAGCAGTACTTC. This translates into CASSGWTGKYEQYF.

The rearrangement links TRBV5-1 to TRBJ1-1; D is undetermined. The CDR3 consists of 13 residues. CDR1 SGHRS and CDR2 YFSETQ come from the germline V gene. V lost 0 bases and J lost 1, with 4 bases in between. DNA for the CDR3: TGCGCCAGCAGCTTGGGCGGGAACACTGAAGCTTTCTTT. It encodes CASSLGGNTEAFF.

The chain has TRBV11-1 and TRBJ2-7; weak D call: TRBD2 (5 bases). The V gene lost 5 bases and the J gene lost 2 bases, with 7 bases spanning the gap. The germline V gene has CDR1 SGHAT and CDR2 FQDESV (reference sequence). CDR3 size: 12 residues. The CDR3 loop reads CASSTGAYEQYF. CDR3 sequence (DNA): TGTGCCAGCAGCACCGGGGCCTACGAGCAGTACTTC.

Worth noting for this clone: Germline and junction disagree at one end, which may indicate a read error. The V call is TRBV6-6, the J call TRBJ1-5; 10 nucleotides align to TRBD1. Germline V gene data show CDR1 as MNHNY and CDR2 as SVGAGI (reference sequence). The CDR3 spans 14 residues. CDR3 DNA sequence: TGTGCCAGCACCCCGGGACAGGGGTCTCAGGCCCAGCATTTT. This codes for CASTPGQGSQAQHF.

DNA for the CDR3: TGTGCCAGCAGTGCAAACAGGGGGCTTACTGAAGCTTTCTTT. Translating it yields CASSANRGLTEAFF. The chain combines TRBV6-1 with TRBJ1-1; 9 bases map to TRBD1. This CDR3 region has 14 residues. Germline-derived CDR1 and CDR2 are MNHNS and SASEGT. J gave up 5 bases and V 4 bases, and 5 bases lay outside the gene matches.

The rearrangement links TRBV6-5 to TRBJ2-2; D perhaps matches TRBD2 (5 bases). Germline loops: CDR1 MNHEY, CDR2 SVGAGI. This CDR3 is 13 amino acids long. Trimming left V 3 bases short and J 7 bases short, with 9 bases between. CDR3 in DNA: TGTGCCAGCAGTTATTTCGCGGGCGGGGAGCTGTTTTTT. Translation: CASSYFAGGELFF.

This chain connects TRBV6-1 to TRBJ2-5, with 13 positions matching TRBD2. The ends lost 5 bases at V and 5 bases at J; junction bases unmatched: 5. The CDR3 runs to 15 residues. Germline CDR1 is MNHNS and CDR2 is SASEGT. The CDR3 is CASSTSGGAGETQYF. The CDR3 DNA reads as TGTGCCAGCAGTACTAGCGGGGGGGCGGGGGAGACCCAGTACTTC.

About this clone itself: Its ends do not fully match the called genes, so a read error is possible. The CDR3 loop is CASSLGSYEQYF. For the CDR3, the DNA is TGTGCCAGCAGCCTAGGGAGCTACGAGCAGTACTTC. The chain links TRBV13 to TRBJ2-7, with a possible D match to TRBD2 (5 bases). The CDR3 covers 12 residues. The germline CDR1 and CDR2 sequences are PRHDT and FYEKMQ (reference sequence).

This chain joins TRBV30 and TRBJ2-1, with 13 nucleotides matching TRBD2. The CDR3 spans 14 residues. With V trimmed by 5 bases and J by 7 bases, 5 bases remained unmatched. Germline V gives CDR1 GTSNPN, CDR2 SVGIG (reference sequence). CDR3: CAWGGLAGNNEQFF. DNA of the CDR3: TGTGCCTGGGGGGGACTAGCGGGGAATAATGAGCAGTTCTTC.

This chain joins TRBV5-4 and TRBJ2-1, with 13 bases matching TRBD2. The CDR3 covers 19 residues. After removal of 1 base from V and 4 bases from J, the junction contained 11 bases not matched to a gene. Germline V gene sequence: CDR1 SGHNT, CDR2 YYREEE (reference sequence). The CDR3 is CASSLSILTSGGEYNEQFF. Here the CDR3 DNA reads TGTGCCAGCAGCTTGAGTATTTTAACTAGCGGGGGGGAATACAATGAGCAGTTCTTC. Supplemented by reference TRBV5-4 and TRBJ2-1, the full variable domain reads ETGVTQSPTHLIKTRGQQVTLRCSSQSGHNTVSWYQQALGQGPQFIFQYYREEENGRGNFPPRFSGLQFPNYSSELNVNALELDDSALYLCASSLSILTSGGEYNEQFFGPGTRLTVL.

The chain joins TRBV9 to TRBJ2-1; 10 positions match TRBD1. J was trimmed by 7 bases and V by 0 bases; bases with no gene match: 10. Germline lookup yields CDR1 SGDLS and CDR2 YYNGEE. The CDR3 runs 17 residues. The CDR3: CASSVGRTGQGQNEQFF. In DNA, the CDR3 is TGTGCCAGCAGCGTAGGTAGGACGGGACAGGGGCAAAATGAGCAGTTCTTC. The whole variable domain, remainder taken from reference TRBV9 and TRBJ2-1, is DSGVTQTPKHLITATGQRVTLRCSPRSGDLSVYWYQQSLDQGLQFLIQYYNGEERAKGNILERFSAQQFPDLHSELNLSSLELGDSALYFCASSVGRTGQGQNEQFFGPGTRLTVL.

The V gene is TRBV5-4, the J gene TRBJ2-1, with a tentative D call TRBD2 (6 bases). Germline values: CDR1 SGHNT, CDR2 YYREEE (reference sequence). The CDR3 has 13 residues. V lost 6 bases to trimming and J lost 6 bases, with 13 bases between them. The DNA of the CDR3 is TGTGCCAGCATTCCTGAGACTAGCAATGAGCAGTTCTTC. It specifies CASIPETSNEQFF.

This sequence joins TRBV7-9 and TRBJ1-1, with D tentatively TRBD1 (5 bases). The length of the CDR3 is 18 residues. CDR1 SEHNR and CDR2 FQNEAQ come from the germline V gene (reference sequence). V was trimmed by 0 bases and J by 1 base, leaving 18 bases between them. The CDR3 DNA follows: TGTGCCAGCAGCTTAGCGAATTGGGGCCGGTCGGGGAACACTGAAGCTTTCTTT. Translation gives CASSLANWGRSGNTEAFF.

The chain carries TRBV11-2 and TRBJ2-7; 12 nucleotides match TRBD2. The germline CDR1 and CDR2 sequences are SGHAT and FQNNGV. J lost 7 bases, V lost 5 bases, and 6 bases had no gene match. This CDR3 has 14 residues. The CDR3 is CASSPPGLAGEQYF. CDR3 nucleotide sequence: TGTGCCAGCAGCCCCCCTGGACTAGCGGGGGAGCAGTACTTC. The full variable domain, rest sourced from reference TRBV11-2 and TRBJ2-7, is EAGVAQSPRYKIIEKRQSVAFWCNPISGHATLYWYQQILGQGPKLLIQFQNNGVVDDSQLPKDRFSAERLKGVDSTLKIQPAKLEDSAVYLCASSPPGLAGEQYFGPGTRLTVT.

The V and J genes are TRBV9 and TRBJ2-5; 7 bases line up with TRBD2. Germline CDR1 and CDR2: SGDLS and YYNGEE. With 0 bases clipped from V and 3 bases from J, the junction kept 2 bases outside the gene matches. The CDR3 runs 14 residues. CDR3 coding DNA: TGTGCCAGCAGCGTAGGCGGGGGTAAAGAGACCCAGTACTTC. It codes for CASSVGGGKETQYF.

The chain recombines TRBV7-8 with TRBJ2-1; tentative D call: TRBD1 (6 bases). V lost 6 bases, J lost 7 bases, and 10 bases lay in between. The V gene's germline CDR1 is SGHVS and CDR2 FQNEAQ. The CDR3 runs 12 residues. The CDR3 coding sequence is TGTGCCAGCAGGAACAGGGCAAATGAGCAGTTCTTC. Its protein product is CASRNRANEQFF.

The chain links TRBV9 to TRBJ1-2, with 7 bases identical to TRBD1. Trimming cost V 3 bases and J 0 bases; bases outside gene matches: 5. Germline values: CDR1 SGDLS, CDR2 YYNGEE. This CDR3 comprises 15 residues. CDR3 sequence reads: CASSAQGQTNYGYTF. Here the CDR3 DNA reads TGTGCCAGCAGCGCACAGGGACAGACTAACTATGGCTACACCTTC.

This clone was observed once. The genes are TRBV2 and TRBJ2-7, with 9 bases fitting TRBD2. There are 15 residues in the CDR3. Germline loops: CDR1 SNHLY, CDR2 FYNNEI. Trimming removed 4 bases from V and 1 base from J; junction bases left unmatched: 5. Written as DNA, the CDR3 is TGTGCCAGCAGTGTGGCGGGGGGGCCATCCTACGAGCAGTACTTC. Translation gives CASSVAGGPSYEQYF. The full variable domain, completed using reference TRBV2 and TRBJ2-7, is EPEVTQTPSHQVTQMGQEVILRCVPISNHLYFYWYRQILGQKVEFLVSFYNNEISEKSEIFDDQFSVERPDGSNFTLKIRSTKLEDSAMYFCASSVAGGPSYEQYFGPGTRLTVT.

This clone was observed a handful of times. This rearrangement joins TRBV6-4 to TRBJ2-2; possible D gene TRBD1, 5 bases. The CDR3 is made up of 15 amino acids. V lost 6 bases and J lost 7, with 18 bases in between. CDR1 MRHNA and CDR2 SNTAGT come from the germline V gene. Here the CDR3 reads CASSRTREGVGELFF. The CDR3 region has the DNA TGTGCCAGCAGCCGGACACGAGAAGGGGTCGGGGAGCTGTTTTTT.